Listed here is a single TCR beta chain. The target antigen is unknown. Assay used: immunoSEQ multiplex PCR; TCRdb lists only in-frame clones, some missing. The sample has around 700,000 clones; approximately 74% are singletons. This specimen belongs to a study of shared clonotypes between healthy human individuals. Germline CDR1 is SGHNT and CDR2 is YYREEE (reference sequence). The germline V and J ends were trimmed by 0 bases and 0 bases, with 10 bases remaining between them. There are 16 residues in the CDR3. Adults of Caucasian background living in Nashville, Tennessee made up all donors. Study results and caveats: Blood alone was sampled, and tissue repertoires likely differ.

The receptor was isolated from a woman aged 25 to 45 in good health. The sample comprised memory CD4+ T cells sorted from blood. Subset noted: CD45RA-negative fraction. J is TRBJ1-5 and V is TRBV5-4; D not resolved. CDR3 coding DNA: TGTGCCAGCAGCTTGGGAGGGAAGAATAGCAATCAGCCCCAGCATTTT. The encoded protein is CASSLGGKNSNQPQHF.